This T cell receptor beta chain emerged from a study of PD-1 blockade in classical Hodgkin lymphoma. Regarding the study as a whole: Before treatment, complete responders showed about the same diversity as newly diagnosed patients. TCR diversity at baseline was reported to be reduced in newly diagnosed patients relative to healthy donors. Researchers reported that CD4+ TCR diversity, though not CD8+, rose significantly by C4D1.

This clone was picked up a small number of times. Antigen unknown. Germline V gene lookup returns CDR1 LNHDA and CDR2 SQIVND (reference sequence). J was trimmed by 3 bases and V by 8 bases; bases with no gene match: 3. CDR3 size: 12 residues. Data came from immunoSEQ multiplex PCR; TCRdb stores just in-frame clones and leaves some out. The sample carries 30,000 to 40,000 clones, roughly 80% recorded once. Exposure to brentuximab vedotin varied, and each patient had relapsed following autologous stem cell transplantation. The sequence derives from a human donor with classical Hodgkin lymphoma. The chain employs TRBV19 and TRBJ2-5; 7 bases line up with TRBD1. This sample comprised peripheral blood mononuclear cells (PBMCs), obtained at baseline. CDR3 nucleotides: TGTGCCAGTGGGACAGAGGAAGAGACCCAGTACTTC. Its protein product is CASGTEEETQYF.